This TCR beta chain was recorded in a study of human T cells and chemical hapten exposure. The length of the CDR3 is 14 residues. V shed 4 bases and J 2 bases; nucleotides not matched to a gene: 7. Germline CDR1 reads DFQATT; CDR2 reads SNEGSKA (reference sequence). This clonotype was counted a few times. The time point here: patch test 2, 6 weeks after DPC sensitization. Regarding treatment: therapeutic diphenylcyclopropenone sensitization with weekly scalp DPC. RNA extraction used unfractionated whole blood as the source of total RNA. TCRdb itself ran the RACE reads through MiXCR, one entry per CDR3 protein. The table lists approximately 95,000 distinct CDR3 sequences, 9.5% to 12% of them singletons.

Sequenced material: whole blood, taken in connection with sensitization to the hapten diphenylcyclopropenone (DPC). V is TRBV20-1 and J is TRBJ2-7; 8 positions agree with TRBD1. The sequence derives from a middle-aged woman with alopecia areata. Some clones in this sample may be carry-over from other donors' samples. The CDR3 protein is CSAIPGTGPYEQYF. The CDR3 nucleotides read TGCAGTGCTATCCCCGGGACAGGACCCTACGAGCAGTACTTC.